What follows is one T cell receptor (beta chain) and its context. This specimen belongs to a study of blood T cell repertoires in COVID-19. With 4 bases removed from V and 6 bases from J, the gap between germline ends came to 13 bases. This CDR3 is 14 amino acids long. Germline CDR1 reads MNHEY; CDR2 reads SMNVEV (reference sequence). Some clones are missing from TCRdb's copy, which holds only in-frame ones; the method was immunoSEQ multiplex PCR. The sample holds under 300,000 clones, approximately 86% seen once. The source is a woman aged 25 to 39 with acute or convalescent COVID-19. The material sequenced was peripheral blood. V usage is TRBV27 and J usage is TRBJ2-1; D possibly corresponds to TRBD2 (5 bases). The CDR3 bases are TGTGCCAGCAGTTCGGACGGGATAGGCAATGAGCAGTTCTTC. Protein product: CASSSDGIGNEQFF.